The clone carrying this T cell receptor (beta chain) was recorded at least ten times. What it recognizes is unknown. TCRdb independently ran MiXCR on the 5' RACE reads; one entry per CDR3 protein. The table shows fewer than 550,000 distinct CDR3 sequences, with 5.3% occurring only once. The sample is drawn from a study of CD8 T cells in ankylosing spondylitis. V was trimmed by 3 bases and J by 3 bases, leaving 18 bases between them. The CDR3 is made up of 16 amino acids. Germline V CDR1 and CDR2: DFQATT, SNEGSKA (reference sequence). Study-level results: Within matched ankylosing spondylitis synovial fluid, disease-linked clones were reportedly significantly enriched. Peripheral blood samples showed relatively rare disease-linked clones, and these clones were CD8+. Ankylosing spondylitis blood appeared to be characterized by a TCR beta motif of 8 or 9 highly homologous variants.

The receptor's source is a male donor with ankylosing spondylitis. The chain employs TRBV20-1 and TRBJ1-3; a possible D gene is TRBD1 (6 bases). Sequencing input: blood, either unsorted or a sorted T cell fraction (not recorded which). CDR3 protein: CSASVEGVGGGNTIYF. Here the CDR3 DNA reads TGCAGTGCTAGCGTCGAGGGGGTTGGAGGTGGAAACACCATATATTTT.